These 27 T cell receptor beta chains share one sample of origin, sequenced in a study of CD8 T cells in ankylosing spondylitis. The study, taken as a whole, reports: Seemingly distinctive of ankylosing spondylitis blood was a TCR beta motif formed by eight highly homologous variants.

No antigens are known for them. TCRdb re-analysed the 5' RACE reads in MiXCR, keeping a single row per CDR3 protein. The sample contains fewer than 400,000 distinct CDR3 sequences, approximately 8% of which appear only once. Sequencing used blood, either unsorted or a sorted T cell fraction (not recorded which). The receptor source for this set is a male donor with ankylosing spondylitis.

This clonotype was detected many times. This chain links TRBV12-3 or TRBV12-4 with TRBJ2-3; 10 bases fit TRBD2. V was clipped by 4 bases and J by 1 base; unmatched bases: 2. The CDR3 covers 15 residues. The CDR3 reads CASSSGTSGTDTQYF. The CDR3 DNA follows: TGTGCCAGCAGTTCCGGGACTAGCGGCACAGATACGCAGTATTTT.

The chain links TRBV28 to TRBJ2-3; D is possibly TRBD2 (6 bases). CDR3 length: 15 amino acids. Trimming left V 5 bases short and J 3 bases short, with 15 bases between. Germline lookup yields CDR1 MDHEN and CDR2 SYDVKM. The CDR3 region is CASSPRWGETDTQYF. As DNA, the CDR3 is TGTGCCAGCAGTCCTAGGTGGGGGGAGACAGATACGCAGTATTTT. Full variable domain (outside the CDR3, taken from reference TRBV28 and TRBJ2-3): DVKVTQSSRYLVKRTGEKVFLECVQDMDHENMFWYRQDPGLGLRLIYFSYDVKMKEKGDIPEGYSVSREKKERFSLILESASTNQTSMYLCASSPRWGETDTQYFGPGTRLTVL.

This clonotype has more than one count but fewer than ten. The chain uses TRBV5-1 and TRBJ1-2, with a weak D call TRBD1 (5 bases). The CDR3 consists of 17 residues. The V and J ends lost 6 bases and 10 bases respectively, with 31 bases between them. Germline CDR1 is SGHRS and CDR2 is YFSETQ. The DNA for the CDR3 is TGCGCCAGCACCCTTAGCCGAGACCCCGGGGCCGAACGAACCTACACCTTC. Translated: CASTLSRDPGAERTYTF. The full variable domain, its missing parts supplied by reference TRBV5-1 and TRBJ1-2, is KAGVTQTPRYLIKTRGQQVTLSCSPISGHRSVSWYQQTPGQGLQFLFEYFSETQRNKGNFPGRFSGRQFSNSRSEMNVSTLELGDSALYLCASTLSRDPGAERTYTFGSGTRLTVV.

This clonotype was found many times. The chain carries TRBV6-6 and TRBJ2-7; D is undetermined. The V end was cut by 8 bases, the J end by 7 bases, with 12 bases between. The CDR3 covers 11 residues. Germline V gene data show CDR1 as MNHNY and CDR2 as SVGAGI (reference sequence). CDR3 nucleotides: TGTGCCAGCTCTGGGATCGGGGAGCAGTACTTC. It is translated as CASSGIGEQYF.

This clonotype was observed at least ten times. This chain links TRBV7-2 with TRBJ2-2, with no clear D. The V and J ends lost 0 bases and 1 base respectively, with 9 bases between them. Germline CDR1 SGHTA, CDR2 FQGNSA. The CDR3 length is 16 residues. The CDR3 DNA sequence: TGTGCCAGCAGCTTAGCCGGCGGAAAGAACACCGGGGAGCTGTTTTTT. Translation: CASSLAGGKNTGELFF. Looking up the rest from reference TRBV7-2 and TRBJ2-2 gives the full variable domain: GAGVSQSPSNKVTEKGKDVELRCDPISGHTALYWYRQSLGQGLEFLIYFQGNSAPDKSGLPSDRFSAERTGGSVSTLTIQRTQQEDSAVYLCASSLAGGKNTGELFFGEGSRLTVL.

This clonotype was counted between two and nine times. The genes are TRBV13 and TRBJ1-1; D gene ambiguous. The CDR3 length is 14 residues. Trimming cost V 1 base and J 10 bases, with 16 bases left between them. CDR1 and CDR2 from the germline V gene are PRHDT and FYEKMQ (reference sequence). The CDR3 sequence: CASSLVSRYPGAFF. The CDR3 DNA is TGTGCCAGCAGCTTAGTGTCCAGGTACCCCGGAGCTTTCTTT.

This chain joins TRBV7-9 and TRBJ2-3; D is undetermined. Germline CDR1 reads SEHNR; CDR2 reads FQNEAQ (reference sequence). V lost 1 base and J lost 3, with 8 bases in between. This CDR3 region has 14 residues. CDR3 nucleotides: TGTGCCAGCAGCTTAGAGGGCCAGACAGATACGCAGTATTTT. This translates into CASSLEGQTDTQYF.

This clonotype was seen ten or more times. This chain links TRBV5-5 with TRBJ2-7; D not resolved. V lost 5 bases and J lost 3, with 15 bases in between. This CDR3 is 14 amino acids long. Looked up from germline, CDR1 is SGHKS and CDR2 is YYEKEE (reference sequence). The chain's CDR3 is CASRPALPFYEQYF. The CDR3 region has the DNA TGTGCCAGCAGGCCCGCCCTACCGTTCTACGAGCAGTACTTC.

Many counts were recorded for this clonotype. CDR3 in amino acids: CASTPDRPGGTIYF. DNA for the CDR3: TGTGCCAGCACCCCCGACAGGCCAGGGGGCACCATATATTTT. The chain is built from TRBV12-3 or TRBV12-4 and TRBJ1-3; 7 positions agree with TRBD1. This CDR3 is built from 14 residues. Trimming removed 7 bases from V and 9 bases from J; junction bases left unmatched: 12.

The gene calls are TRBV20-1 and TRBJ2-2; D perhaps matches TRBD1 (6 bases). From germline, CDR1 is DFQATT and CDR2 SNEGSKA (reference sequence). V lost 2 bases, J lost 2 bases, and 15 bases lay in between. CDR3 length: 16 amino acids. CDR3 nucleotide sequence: TGCAGTGCTAGATCCGGACAGAGCATTAACACCGGGGAGCTGTTTTTT. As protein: CSARSGQSINTGELFF.

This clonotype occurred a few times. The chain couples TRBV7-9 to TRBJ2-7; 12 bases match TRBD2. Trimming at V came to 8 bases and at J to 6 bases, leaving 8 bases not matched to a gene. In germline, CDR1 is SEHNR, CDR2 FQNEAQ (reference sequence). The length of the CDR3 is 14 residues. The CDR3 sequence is CASGKTSGRPEQYF. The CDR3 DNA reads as TGTGCCAGCGGCAAGACTAGCGGGAGACCCGAGCAGTACTTC.

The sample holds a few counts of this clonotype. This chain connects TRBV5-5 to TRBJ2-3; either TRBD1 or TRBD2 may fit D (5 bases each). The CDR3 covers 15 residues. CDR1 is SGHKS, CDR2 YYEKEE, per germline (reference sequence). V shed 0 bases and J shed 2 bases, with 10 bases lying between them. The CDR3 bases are TGTGCCAGCAGCTTGGGAGGGGCCAACACAGATACGCAGTATTTT. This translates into CASSLGGANTDTQYF.

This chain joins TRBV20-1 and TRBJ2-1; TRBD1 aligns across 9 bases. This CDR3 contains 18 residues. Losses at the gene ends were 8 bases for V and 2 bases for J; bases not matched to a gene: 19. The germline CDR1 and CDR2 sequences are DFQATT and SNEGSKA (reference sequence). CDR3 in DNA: TGCAGTACGATTACTATGACAGGGGGACTTACTCCCTACAATGAGCAGTTCTTC. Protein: CSTITMTGGLTPYNEQFF.

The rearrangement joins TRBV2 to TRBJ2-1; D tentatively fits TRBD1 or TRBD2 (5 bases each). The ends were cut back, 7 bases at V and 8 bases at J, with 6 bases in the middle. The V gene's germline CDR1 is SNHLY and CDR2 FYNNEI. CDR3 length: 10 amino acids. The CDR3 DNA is TGTGCCAGCATGGGACATGAGCAGTTCTTC. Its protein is CASMGHEQFF.

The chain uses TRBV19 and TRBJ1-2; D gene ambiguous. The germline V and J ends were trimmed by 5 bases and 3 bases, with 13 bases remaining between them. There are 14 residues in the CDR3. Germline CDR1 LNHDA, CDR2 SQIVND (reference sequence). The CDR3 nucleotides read TGTGCCAGTAGTTCCCCCGCGGTGCACTATGGCTACACCTTC. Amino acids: CASSSPAVHYGYTF.

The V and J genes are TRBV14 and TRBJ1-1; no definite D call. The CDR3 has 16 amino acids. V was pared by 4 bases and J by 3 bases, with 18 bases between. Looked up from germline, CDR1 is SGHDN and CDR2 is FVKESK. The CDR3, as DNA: TGTGCCAGCAGCCCCATAAAGCTGACAAGCGACACTGAAGCTTTCTTT. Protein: CASSPIKLTSDTEAFF.

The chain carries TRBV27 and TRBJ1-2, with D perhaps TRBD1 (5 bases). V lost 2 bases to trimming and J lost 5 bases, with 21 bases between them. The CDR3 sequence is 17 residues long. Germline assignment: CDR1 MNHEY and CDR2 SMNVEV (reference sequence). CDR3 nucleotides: TGTGCCAGCAGTTTAACCAGGGACGTCCCGAGTCCTTATGGCTACACCTTC. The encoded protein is CASSLTRDVPSPYGYTF.

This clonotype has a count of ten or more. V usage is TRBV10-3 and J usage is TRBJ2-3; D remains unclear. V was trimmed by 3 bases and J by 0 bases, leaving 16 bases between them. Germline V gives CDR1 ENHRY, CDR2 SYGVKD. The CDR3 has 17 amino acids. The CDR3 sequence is CAISDPDPTLSTDTQYF. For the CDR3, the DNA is TGTGCCATCAGTGACCCCGATCCAACTCTTAGCACAGATACGCAGTATTTT.

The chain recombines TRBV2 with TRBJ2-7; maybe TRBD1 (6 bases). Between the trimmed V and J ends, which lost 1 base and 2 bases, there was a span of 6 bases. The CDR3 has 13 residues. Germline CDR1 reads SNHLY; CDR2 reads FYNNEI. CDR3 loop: CASSEGTAYEQYF. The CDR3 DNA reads TGTGCCAGCAGTGAAGGGACAGCCTACGAGCAGTACTTC.

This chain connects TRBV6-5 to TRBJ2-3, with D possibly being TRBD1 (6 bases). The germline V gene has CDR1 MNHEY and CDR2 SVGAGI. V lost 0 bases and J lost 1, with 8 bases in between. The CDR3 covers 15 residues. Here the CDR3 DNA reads TGTGCCAGCAGTTACTCGGGGGCCCGCACAGATACGCAGTATTTT. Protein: CASSYSGARTDTQYF.

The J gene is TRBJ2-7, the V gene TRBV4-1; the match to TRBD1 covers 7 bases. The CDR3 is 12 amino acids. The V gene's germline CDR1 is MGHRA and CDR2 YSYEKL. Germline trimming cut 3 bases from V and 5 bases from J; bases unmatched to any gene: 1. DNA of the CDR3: TGCGCCAGCAGCCACACAGGGGACGAGCAGTACTTC. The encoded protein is CASSHTGDEQYF.

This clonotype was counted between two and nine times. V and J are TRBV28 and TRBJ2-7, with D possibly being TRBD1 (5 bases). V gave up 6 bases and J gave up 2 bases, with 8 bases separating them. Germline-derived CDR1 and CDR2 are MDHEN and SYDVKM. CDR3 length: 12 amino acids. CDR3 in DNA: TGTGCCAGCAGCGACAGAGCCTACGAGCAGTACTTC. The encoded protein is CASSDRAYEQYF. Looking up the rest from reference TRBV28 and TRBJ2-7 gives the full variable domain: DVKVTQSSRYLVKRTGEKVFLECVQDMDHENMFWYRQDPGLGLRLIYFSYDVKMKEKGDIPEGYSVSREKKERFSLILESASTNQTSMYLCASSDRAYEQYFGPGTRLTVT.

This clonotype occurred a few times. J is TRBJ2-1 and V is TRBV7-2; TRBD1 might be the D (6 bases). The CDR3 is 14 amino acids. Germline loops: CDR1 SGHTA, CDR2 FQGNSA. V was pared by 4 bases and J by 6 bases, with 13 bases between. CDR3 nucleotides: TGTGCCAGCAGCTCACAGGGATTATCCAATGAGCAGTTCTTC. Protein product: CASSSQGLSNEQFF. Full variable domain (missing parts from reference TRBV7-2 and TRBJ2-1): GAGVSQSPSNKVTEKGKDVELRCDPISGHTALYWYRQSLGQGLEFLIYFQGNSAPDKSGLPSDRFSAERTGGSVSTLTIQRTQQEDSAVYLCASSSQGLSNEQFFGPGTRLTVL.

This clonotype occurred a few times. This chain's CDR3 is CASSPQQGILGAFF. Here the CDR3 DNA reads TGTGCCAGCAGCCCACAACAGGGGATTTTGGGAGCTTTCTTT. V gene TRBV5-6 combines with J gene TRBJ1-1; 7 positions agree with TRBD1. Germline trimming cut 4 bases from V and 10 bases from J; bases unmatched to any gene: 13. Germline values: CDR1 SGHDT, CDR2 YYEEEE. CDR3 length: 14 residues.

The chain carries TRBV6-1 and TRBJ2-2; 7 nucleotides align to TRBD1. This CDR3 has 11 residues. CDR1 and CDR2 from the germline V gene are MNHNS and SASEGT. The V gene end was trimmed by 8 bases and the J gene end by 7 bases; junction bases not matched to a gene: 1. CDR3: CASRDSGELFF. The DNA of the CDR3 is TGTGCCAGCCGGGACAGCGGGGAGCTGTTTTTT.

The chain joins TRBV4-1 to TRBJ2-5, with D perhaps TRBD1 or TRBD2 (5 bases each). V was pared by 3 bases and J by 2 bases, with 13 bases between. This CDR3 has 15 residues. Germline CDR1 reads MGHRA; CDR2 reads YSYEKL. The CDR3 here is CASSQAGTPQETQYF. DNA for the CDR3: TGCGCCAGCAGCCAGGCCGGGACCCCGCAAGAGACCCAGTACTTC.

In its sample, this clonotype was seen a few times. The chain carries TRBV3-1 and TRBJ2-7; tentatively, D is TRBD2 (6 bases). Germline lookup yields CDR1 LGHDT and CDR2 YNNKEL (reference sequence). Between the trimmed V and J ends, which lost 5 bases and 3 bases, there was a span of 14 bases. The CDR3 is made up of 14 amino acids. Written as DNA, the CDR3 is TGTGCCAGCAGCGTAAGGGACTCGAACTACGAGCAGTACTTC. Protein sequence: CASSVRDSNYEQYF.